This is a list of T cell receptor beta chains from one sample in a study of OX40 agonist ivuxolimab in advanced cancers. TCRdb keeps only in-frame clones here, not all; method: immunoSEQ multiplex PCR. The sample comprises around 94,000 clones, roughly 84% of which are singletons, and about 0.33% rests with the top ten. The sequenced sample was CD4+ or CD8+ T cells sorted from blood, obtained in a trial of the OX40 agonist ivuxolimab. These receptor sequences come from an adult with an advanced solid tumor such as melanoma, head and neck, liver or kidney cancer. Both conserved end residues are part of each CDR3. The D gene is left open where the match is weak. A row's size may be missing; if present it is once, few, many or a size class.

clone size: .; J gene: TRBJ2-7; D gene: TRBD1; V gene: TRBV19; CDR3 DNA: TGTGCCAGTAGGACCCGACAGGGTGCCTACGAGCAGTACTTC; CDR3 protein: CASRTRQGAYEQYF
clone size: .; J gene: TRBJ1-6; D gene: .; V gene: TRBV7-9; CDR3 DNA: TGTGCCAGCAGCTTAAATCTCATGGTAGCACCCCTCCACTTT; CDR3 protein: CASSLNLMVAPLHF
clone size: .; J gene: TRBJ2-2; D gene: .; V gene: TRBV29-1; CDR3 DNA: TGCAGCGTTGAAGAGGGCCCGGGCCGAACCGGGGAGCTGTTTTTT; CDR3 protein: CSVEEGPGRTGELFF
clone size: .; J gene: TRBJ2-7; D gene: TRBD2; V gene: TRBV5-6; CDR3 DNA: TGTGCCAGCAGCTTAGGGACTAGCGGGGGCCGGGGGGAGCAGTACTTC; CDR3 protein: CASSLGTSGGRGEQYF
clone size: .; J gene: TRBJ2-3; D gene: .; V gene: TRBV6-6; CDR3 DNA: TGTGCCAGCAGTCTTGGACTGAGGGGTCGGGATACGCAGTATTTT; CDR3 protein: CASSLGLRGRDTQYF
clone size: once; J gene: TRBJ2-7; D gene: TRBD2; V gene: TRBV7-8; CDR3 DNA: TGTGCCAGCAGTTTTACCAGTGGACTAGACGAGCAGTACTTC; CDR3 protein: CASSFTSGLDEQYF
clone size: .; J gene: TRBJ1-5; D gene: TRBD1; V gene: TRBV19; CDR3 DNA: TGTGCCAGTAGTGTTTCCCCCCGGGACAGGGGGCATCAGCCCCAGCATTTT; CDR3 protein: CASSVSPRDRGHQPQHF
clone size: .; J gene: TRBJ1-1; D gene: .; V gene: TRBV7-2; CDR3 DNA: TGTGCCAGCAGCTACCTGCTCCCCGGTTTTGGTGAAGCTTTCTTT; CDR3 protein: CASSYLLPGFGEAFF
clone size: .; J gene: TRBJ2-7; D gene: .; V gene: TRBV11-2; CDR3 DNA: TGTGCCAGCAGCGAAACTACAGGGTCGAAGGTCGAGCAGTACTTC; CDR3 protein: CASSETTGSKVEQYF
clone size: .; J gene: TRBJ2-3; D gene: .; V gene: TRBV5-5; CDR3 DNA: TGTGCCAGCAGCTTAGGGCCCACAGATACGCAGTATTTT; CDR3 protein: CASSLGPTDTQYF